This TCR beta chain was sequenced during a study of naive and memory T cell subsets (dated by TCRdb to 2016 to 2017). About the investigation overall: The study applied an open-source, UMI-based TCR alpha and beta sequencing pipeline to sorted naive and memory peripheral blood T cell subsets. RNA was DNase-treated and reverse transcribed with TCR constant-region primers, mostly using SuperScript III. The functional CMV T cell responses agreed completely with IgG serology results. Findings and caveats that apply to the study as a whole: RNA-based TCR counts may be influenced by expression changes linked to T cell activation and differentiation. In both CD4 and CD8 cells, going from naive through CM, EM and EMRA, the Gini index went up while Shannon and inverse Simpson diversity went down. The abundance of TCRs followed a power law with an exponent that differed between naive and memory subsets yet stayed consistent across the three individuals. The repertoire findings for the naive and memory subsets could not be validated against a ground truth, as none was available. Single alpha or beta chain sequences, rather than paired alpha/beta receptors, were used to define clonotypes. A few larger clonotypes were found in naive repertoires, especially CD8, and these larger clonotypes were possibly memory cells re-expressing CD45RA. Following error correction, more than 85% of naive TCR sequences occurred only once, which made naive abundance distributions much steeper than those of memory subsets.

The CDR3 spans 12 residues, from the cysteine through the phenylalanine. The entry retains the CDR3 DNA only, 36 bases that are in frame from base 1. From the germline V gene, CDR1 is SQVTM and CDR2 is ANQGSEA. Here V drops 3 bases and J drops 13 bases, and the junction holds 7 bases not matched to any gene. A word on this clonotype: Its antigen is unknown. No much larger clonotype is one base removed from it; base qualities were not supplied.

From the second PCR step onward, the TCR alpha chain libraries and the TCR beta chain libraries were amplified separately. Donor CMV status was determined by IFNgamma production from CD4+ T cells after overnight stimulation of fresh PBMCs with CMV viral lysate. CD4 T cells were positively selected with Miltenyi beads, followed by positive selection of CD8 T cells from the CD4-negative fraction. After staining for CD3, CD4, CD8, CD45RA, CD27 and a live/dead dye, cells were sorted on a BD Aria II into four subsets based on CD45RA and CD27. Blood came from three healthy volunteers, each fractionated into CD4 and CD8 T cells and then into four differentiation subsets. Roughly 120 ml of peripheral blood was collected from each donor, and PBMC were isolated from the blood using Ficoll-Paque PLUS density-gradient centrifugation. After sorting, cells were lysed in RLT buffer, RNA was extracted using a Qiagen RNeasy kit, and the extracted RNA was stored at -80 degrees C.

Receptors were amplified or captured by UMI-ligation and nested PCR. The beta constant-region primer consisted of an equimolar mixture of two oligonucleotides that together covered TRBC1 and TRBC2. Four rounds of PCR were used to amplify ligated cDNA, with nested alpha and beta constant-region primers being used together with the SP2 primer. A single-stranded oligonucleotide carrying the SP2 primer and a 12-nucleotide UMI was ligated to the 3' end of the cDNA by T4 RNA ligase 1. Incubation of the ligation reaction was carried out at 16 degrees C for about 19-24 hours. PCR2 was typically performed as a SYBR Green qPCR and was stopped at a predetermined threshold so that over-amplification was prevented. Agencourt AMPure XP magnetic beads were used for all purifications after the first. Library quantification was done by Qubit, followed by a TapeStation check on which the main peak was expected at around 650 bp. The pooled libraries were sequenced on an Illumina MiSeq using v2 2x251 paired-end kits, which usually yielded roughly 0.9-2 million reads per sample. Each sample library was pooled at roughly 4.4 nM, and roughly 5-8% PhiX was included to improve cluster recognition. Concerning the study's data processing: Using tag matching that tolerated one base-pair mismatch, Decombinator assigned V and J genes to FASTQ reads that had been processed by Demultiplexor. By using UMIs, Collapsinator corrected both sequencing errors and the frequency errors caused by PCR heterogeneity. CDR3Translator translated TCRs and extracted CDR3s from the conserved cysteine to the FGXG phenylalanine, flagging non-productive sequences. Gini, Shannon entropy and inverse Simpson indices were calculated on repertoires that had been subsampled to equal numbers of UMI-defined TCRs. Clonotype abundance distributions were fitted to a power law by maximum likelihood within the linear range. On one naive CD8 sample, the pipeline and MIGEC gave similar UMI counts, unique TCR numbers and clonal distributions. One analysis removed from the naive repertoire any naive TCRs that were also present in any memory subset from the same donor. The repertoires were searched for approximately 7,000 CMV-associated CDR3 sequences that had been compiled from VDJdb and a published dataset. Clones were called with MiXCR by TCRdb after fastp trimmed the public reads at Q25, and only in-frame beta chains were retained. CDR3 protein duplicates are merged, each entry listing the most common genes and DNA. The V and J calls and clone size are TCRdb's, not the authors'. In all, the sample holds over 130,000 distinct CDR3 sequences, and about 20% of those were seen once. 0.6% to 0.8% of the sample goes to the ten largest clones.

The rearrangement joined TRBV29-1 to TRBJ2-1; 9 junctional bases match TRBD1. Sequences were obtained from naive CD8+ T cells from blood. Reading the label with the study, this specimen's cell subset or site is: naive T cells, CD45RA high CD27+. The origin of this receptor is a human donor in good health. CDR3 protein: CSVETGGQSQFF. The bases read TGCAGCGTTGAGACAGGGGGACAAAGTCAGTTCTTC.